Listed below are T cell receptor beta chains from one sample, sequenced in a study of T cells in Graves' hyperthyroidism and ophthalmopathy. TCRdb recomputed calls from the multiplex PCR reads with MiXCR, one row per CDR3 protein. The sample has about 250,000 distinct CDR3 sequences, around 22% seen once. The sample was blood. The receptor source for this set is a man in his thirties or forties with Graves' ophthalmopathy. The CDR3 runs from the conserved cysteine through the conserved F or W. D genes are given only for firm matches. Clone sizes are given selectively: once, few, many, or a class where the clone is expanded.

CASSYDRGPGYNSPLHF	TGTGCCAGCAGCTACGACAGGGGGCCTGGTTATAATTCACCCCTCCACTTT	TRBV12-3/TRBV12-4	TRBJ1-6	TRBD1	few
CAGRGPSYNEQFF	TGTGCCGGCCGGGGTCCCTCCTACAATGAGCAGTTCTTC	TRBV7-9	TRBJ2-1	-	-
CSAIKAGVYNEQFF	TGCAGTGCAATTAAGGCGGGGGTCTACAATGAGCAGTTCTTC	TRBV20-1	TRBJ2-1	TRBD2	many
CAWSGRRPGPSNYGYTF	TGTGCCTGGAGCGGGAGGAGGCCTGGCCCTTCTAACTATGGCTACACCTTC	TRBV30	TRBJ1-2	-	-
CASSTDRVKKETQYF	TGTGCCAGCAGCACCGACAGGGTAAAAAAAGAGACCCAGTACTTC	TRBV6-1	TRBJ2-5	TRBD1	many
CASSSGSGADTQYF	TGTGCCAGCAGCTCCGGATCAGGGGCAGATACGCAGTATTTT	TRBV7-9	TRBJ2-3	-	-
CASRLNRGNTHNEQFF	TGTGCCAGCAGATTAAACAGGGGGAATACCCACAATGAGCAGTTCTTC	TRBV27	TRBJ2-1	TRBD1	-
CASSQFDEGVGTQYF	TGTGCCAGCAGCCAATTTGACGAGGGCGTAGGGACCCAGTACTTC	TRBV3-1	TRBJ2-5	-	-
CAWSVSWQGNSPLHF	TGTGCCTGGAGTGTTTCTTGGCAGGGAAATTCACCCCTCCACTTT	TRBV30	TRBJ1-6	-	many
CASSSGTVAGNTIYF	TGTGCCAGCAGTTCCGGGACAGTCGCCGGAAACACCATATATTTT	TRBV6-2/TRBV6-3	TRBJ1-3	TRBD1	-
CASRGTSGRDQNEQYF	TGTGCCAGCAGGGGGACTAGCGGGAGGGATCAGAACGAGCAGTACTTC	TRBV5-6	TRBJ2-7	TRBD2	-
CSAPGQGTSGRNPHNEQFF	TGCAGTGCCCCCGGACAGGGGACTAGCGGGAGGAACCCCCACAATGAGCAGTTCTTC	TRBV20-1	TRBJ2-1	TRBD2	-
CATSDPRAGVAKNIQYF	TGTGCCACCAGTGACCCAAGGGCGGGAGTTGCCAAAAACATTCAGTACTTC	TRBV24-1	TRBJ2-4	TRBD2	few
CATSSTSVTDTQYF	TGTGCCACCAGTTCGACTAGCGTCACAGATACGCAGTATTTT	TRBV24-1	TRBJ2-3	TRBD2	many
CASPRDSAMNTEAFF	TGTGCCAGCCCCCGGGACAGCGCCATGAACACTGAAGCTTTCTTT	TRBV6-1	TRBJ1-1	TRBD1	-
CASSSTTANTEAFF	TGTGCCAGCAGCTCGACAACAGCGAACACTGAAGCTTTCTTT	TRBV3-1	TRBJ1-1	-	-
CASSDTGTGSQETQYF	TGTGCCAGCAGTGACACAGGGACCGGGTCACAAGAGACCCAGTACTTC	TRBV2	TRBJ2-5	-	few
CASSWDRWNTEAFF	TGTGCCAGCAGCTGGGACAGGTGGAACACTGAAGCTTTCTTT	TRBV11-3	TRBJ1-1	TRBD1	many
CASSVGGGPQETQYF	TGTGCCAGCAGCGTAGGGGGGGGTCCACAAGAGACCCAGTACTTC	TRBV9	TRBJ2-5	TRBD2	-
CASSMSGLDNQPQHF	TGTGCCAGTAGTATGTCCGGTTTGGACAATCAGCCCCAGCATTTT	TRBV19	TRBJ1-5	-	-
CASSQDRRSGANTGELFF	TGTGCCAGCAGCCAAGATAGGCGGAGCGGGGCGAACACCGGGGAGCTGTTTTTT	TRBV11-3	TRBJ2-2	TRBD2	-
CASSSGGAGEKLFF	TGTGCCAGCAGCTCAGGGGGCGCGGGTGAAAAACTGTTTTTT	TRBV7-6	TRBJ1-4	TRBD1	-
CASSYSWGGTDTQYF	TGTGCCAGCAGTTATTCCTGGGGGGGTACAGATACGCAGTATTTT	TRBV12-3/TRBV12-4	TRBJ2-3	TRBD2	many
CAWIWLYGGNTEAFF	TGTGCCTGGATATGGCTCTACGGGGGAAACACTGAAGCTTTCTTT	TRBV30	TRBJ1-1	-	many
CASSLYRVRTDTQYF	TGCGCCAGCAGCTTATACAGGGTGAGGACAGATACGCAGTATTTT	TRBV5-1	TRBJ2-3	-	-
CASSVAGISYNEQFF	TGTGCCAGCAGCGTAGCGGGAATTTCCTACAATGAGCAGTTCTTC	TRBV9	TRBJ2-1	-	-
CATSGGAAETQYF	TGTGCCACTAGCGGGGGGGCCGCGGAGACCCAGTACTTC	TRBV10-3	TRBJ2-5	TRBD2	-
CSAIPIAVGSYNEQFF	TGCAGTGCAATCCCAATAGCGGTGGGCTCCTACAATGAGCAGTTCTTC	TRBV20-1	TRBJ2-1	-	many
CASSSQTGGIAGELFF	TGTGCCAGCAGCTCGCAGACAGGGGGAATTGCCGGGGAGCTGTTTTTT	TRBV7-3	TRBJ2-2	TRBD1	-
CASSHRVTGTGKTYEQYF	TGTGCCAGCAGCCACCGGGTGACCGGGACAGGGAAAACCTACGAGCAGTACTTC	TRBV7-9	TRBJ2-7	TRBD1	-
CASSWSAGGAQEAFF	TGCGCCAGCAGCTGGTCCGCGGGTGGGGCCCAAGAAGCTTTCTTT	TRBV5-1	TRBJ1-1	-	-
CASSISPGPAYEQYF	TGTGCCAGTAGTATCTCCCCGGGACCGGCCTACGAGCAGTACTTC	TRBV19	TRBJ2-7	-	-
CASSYSIGPNTGELFF	TGTGCCAGCAGTTACTCGATAGGGCCGAACACCGGGGAGCTGTTTTTT	TRBV6-6	TRBJ2-2	-	few
CASSYGGRADEQFF	TGTGCCAGCAGTTATGGCGGGAGGGCCGATGAGCAGTTCTTC	TRBV6-5	TRBJ2-1	TRBD2	few
CASSYSPGVYEQYF	TGTGCCAGCAGTTACTCGCCAGGGGTGTACGAGCAGTACTTC	TRBV6-5	TRBJ2-7	-	-
CASSPRVSNTGELFF	TGTGCCAGCAGCCCAAGGGTGTCGAACACCGGGGAGCTGTTTTTT	TRBV3-1	TRBJ2-2	-	many
CASKGQPNTEAFF	TGTGCCAGCAAGGGACAGCCGAACACTGAAGCTTTCTTT	TRBV6-2/TRBV6-3	TRBJ1-1	TRBD1	few
CSYFRGNEQFF	TGCAGCTACTTTAGGGGCAATGAGCAGTTCTTC	TRBV29-1	TRBJ2-1	-	once
CASSEVGGQETQYF	TGCGCCAGCAGTGAAGTTGGGGGCCAAGAGACCCAGTACTTC	TRBV10-1	TRBJ2-5	-	-
CASSYSILASGIRETQYF	TGTGCCAGCAGTTACTCGATTCTTGCTAGCGGGATAAGAGAGACCCAGTACTTC	TRBV6-5	TRBJ2-5	TRBD2	many
CASSLEASGSKRDEQFF	TGTGCCAGCAGCTTAGAGGCTAGCGGGAGTAAGAGGGATGAGCAGTTCTTC	TRBV13	TRBJ2-1	TRBD2	-
CASNQAGGAYNEQFF	TGTGCCAGCAACCAAGCGGGAGGGGCCTACAATGAGCAGTTCTTC	TRBV7-9	TRBJ2-1	TRBD2	-